This T cell receptor beta chain was identified during a study of PD-L1 blockade in urothelial cancer. Background on the study: About 85% of the 29 patients were men with bladder-origin urothelial cancer.

About this clone: Its antigen remains unknown.

TCRdb's table, derived via immunoSEQ multiplex PCR, lists solely in-frame clones and lacks some. This sample has about 80,000 clones, with around 90% found just once. General study points: Better survival was predicted by below-median pretreatment blood TCR clonality.

V lost 6 bases and J 2 bases, leaving 13 bases between the germline ends. Germline V gene sequence: CDR1 LNHDA, CDR2 SQIVND (reference sequence). The CDR3 totals 14 residues. This clonotype originated in a woman in her 70s with urothelial cancer. The chain carries TRBV19 and TRBJ1-2; no firm D call. The sample consisted of PBMCs, taken around atezolizumab (anti-PD-L1) treatment. The CDR3 sequence: CASSAQTKNYGYTF. The CDR3 coding sequence is TGTGCCAGTAGCGCGCAGACAAAGAACTATGGCTACACCTTC.